This T cell receptor (beta chain) came from a study of regulatory T cells in long-lasting Graves disease. V lost 3 bases to trimming and J lost 3 bases; unmatched junction nucleotides: 2. Germline V CDR1 and CDR2: KGHSH, LQKENI. CDR3 length equals 14 residues. Study-wide results and caveats: Fewer public clonotypes were shared by new patients (just under 1,000) than by persistent patients (about 3,000).

Time point: newly diagnosed GD, antithyroid drugs for less than 3 months. Isolated PBMC RNA provided the starting material for the TCR library. According to the study, TCR beta libraries were built with iRepertoire HTBI primers and CDR3-region Arm-PCR. TCRdb used MiXCR to reprocess the multiplex PCR reads, holding one entry per CDR3 protein. This table holds hundreds of thousands of distinct CDR3 sequences, under 20% found once. This clonotype was seen more than once but under ten times. The target antigen is unknown. These same records also appear under a second study, on T cells in Graves' hyperthyroidism and ophthalmopathy. As reported in that work: Uncontrolled infection, other autoimmune disease, pregnancy or lactation barred patients from enrollment. RT-PCR in the first round (using the HTBI primer set) targeted the TCR CDR3. Most expanded thyroid clonotypes above 0.001 also appeared in blood.

The source was peripheral blood mononuclear cells (PBMCs), collected at new diagnosis, from a patient treated with antithyroid drugs. The rearrangement links TRBV18 to TRBJ2-4, with 7 positions matching TRBD1. The receptor was derived from a woman between 25 and 40 years old with Graves disease. CDR3 in amino acids: CASSPGTDKNIQYF. CDR3 nucleotide sequence: TGTGCCAGCTCACCTGGGACAGACAAAAACATTCAGTACTTC.